A selection of T cell receptor beta chains follows, all from one sample in a study of cytomegalovirus exposure and HLA in healthy donors. The assay was immunoSEQ multiplex PCR, and TCRdb's table has in-frame clones only and misses some. The data hold approximately 89,000 clones, with roughly 80% observed a single time. The sample taken for sequencing was PBMCs. The receptors shown here come from a human donor in good health. Each CDR3 is given with its conserved first and last residue. D genes are given only for firm matches. Where a row states a size, it is once, few, many or the class of an expanded clone; other rows omit it.

d_gene	j_gene	abundance	v_gene	CDR3nt	CDR3aa
.	TRBJ2-3	.	TRBV11-3	TGTGCCAGCAGCCCCTCCCCCGGGGATGCAATAGACACAGATACGCAGTATTTT	CASSPSPGDAIDTDTQYF
.	TRBJ2-7	few	TRBV4-3	TGCGCCAGCAGCCAAGATCCCGAGGGAGAGCAGTACTTC	CASSQDPEGEQYF
.	TRBJ2-3	.	TRBV5-6	TGTGCCAGCAGCTACCTAGACCGGGGGGATACGCAGTATTTT	CASSYLDRGDTQYF
.	TRBJ1-1	.	TRBV6-5	TGTGCCAGCAGTTACTCCGGGACACCGAACACTGAAGCTTTCTTT	CASSYSGTPNTEAFF
.	TRBJ1-2	.	TRBV29-1	TGCAGCGTCACCTCTTTGACCGGGACAAACGTCTTTGGCTACACCTTC	CSVTSLTGTNVFGYTF
TRBD2	TRBJ2-1	many	TRBV4-1	TGCGCCAGCAGTCAGAGCGGGAGCCCCCCGGATGAGCAGTTCTTC	CASSQSGSPPDEQFF
TRBD2	TRBJ2-2	.	TRBV9	TGTGCCAGCAGCCCTCGACAGCGGGGGAACACCGGGGAGCTGTTTTTT	CASSPRQRGNTGELFF
TRBD1	TRBJ2-5	.	TRBV7-2	TGTGCCAGCAGCTCATCGACAGGGGAAGAGACCCAGTACTTC	CASSSSTGEETQYF
TRBD2	TRBJ2-2	.	TRBV18	TGTGCCAGCTCACCAGGACTAGCGGGCAACACCGGGGAGCTGTTTTTT	CASSPGLAGNTGELFF
TRBD2	TRBJ2-2	once	TRBV5-4	TGTGCCAGCAGCTTAGGACTAGCGAACACCGGGGAGCTGTTTTTT	CASSLGLANTGELFF
TRBD1	TRBJ2-2	.	TRBV10-3	TGTGCCATCAGAGGACAGGGGGCAGTGGAGGAGCTGTTTTTT	CAIRGQGAVEELFF
.	TRBJ1-5	.	TRBV5-4	TGTGCCAGCAGCTTGGAGGGGAGCAATCAGCCCCAGCATTTT	CASSLEGSNQPQHF
TRBD1	TRBJ2-7	.	TRBV28	TGTGCCACCCATTCGGGACAGCCCTACGAGCAGTACTTC	CATHSGQPYEQYF
TRBD1	TRBJ1-2	.	TRBV6-6	TGTGCCAGCAGTTACAGGGGGCAAAGTGGCTACACCTTC	CASSYRGQSGYTF
.	TRBJ2-4	.	TRBV10-3	TGTGCCACAGGGCCTGCCAAAAACATTCAGTACTTC	CATGPAKNIQYF
.	TRBJ2-7	.	TRBV18	TGTGCCAGCTCACCATCCAGGGGAAATTCCTACGAGCAGTACTTC	CASSPSRGNSYEQYF
TRBD1	TRBJ1-1	.	TRBV29-1	TGCAGCGTCCTTGAGGGGGCAGGGAACACTGAAGCTTTCTTT	CSVLEGAGNTEAFF
TRBD1	TRBJ1-5	.	TRBV19	TGTGCCAGTAGTATGGTCAGGGGGCTTCGAAATCAGCCCCAGCATTTT	CASSMVRGLRNQPQHF
.	TRBJ2-3	.	TRBV7-9	TGTGCCAGCAGCCCGACAGATACAGATACGCAGTATTTT	CASSPTDTDTQYF
TRBD1	TRBJ2-5	.	TRBV19	TGTGCCAGTACCTCCACGGGACAGGGGACAGGGACCCAGTACTTC	CASTSTGQGTGTQYF
TRBD1	TRBJ2-7	.	TRBV11-2	TGTGCCAGCAGCCCGGTTACAGGGGCGTACGAGCAGTACTTC	CASSPVTGAYEQYF
TRBD1	TRBJ1-2	.	TRBV7-9	TGTGCCAGCAGCTGGGACAGTTTATATGGCTACACCTTC	CASSWDSLYGYTF